This TCR beta chain derives from a study of beta chain features in type 1 diabetes (dated by TCRdb to the late 2010s). Regarding the research as a whole: Patients and healthy donors did not differ in mean age, gender distribution, total cell number or subset yield. Regulatory and stem cell-like memory subsets were isolated from only 8 patients and roughly 8 healthy donors, whereas naive and central memory subsets came from all 30 or so donors. A total of approximately 110,000,000 sorted cells were examined across all samples, and a strong correlation was observed between cell number per subset and RNA yield. The study compared TCRB repertoires of sorted circulating CD4+ T cell subsets between recently diagnosed type 1 diabetes patients and matched healthy donors. Here is what the overall study found, with its caveats: At VDJ recombination sites, type 1 diabetes patients had fewer insertions and more deleted nucleotides, which implies abnormalities in thymic rearrangement. PCR might favor shorter templates, but patient and control samples were amplified and corrected together, so any skew would affect both groups equally. Because small numbers of individuals were included in the HLA sub-analyses, any influence of HLA type on TCRB rearrangement was left unresolved. Because cDNA was sequenced instead of genomic DNA, highly expressing activated cells could be over-represented, though the groups showed no difference in activation or CD3 levels. In all four CD4+ subsets, TCRB CDR3 length was moderately but significantly shorter in type 1 diabetes patients. Naive, central memory and regulatory TCRB repertoires appeared to be more similar among patients than among healthy donors.

For this clone: Its cognate antigen has yet to be identified. Per-nucleotide qualities are absent, and no much larger clonotype sits a single base away.

The entire amount of isolated RNA was reverse transcribed using the High Capacity cDNA Reverse Transcription Kit, so the sequenced TCRB transcripts were expressed ones. Deep immunoSEQ sequencing was performed on naive, central memory and regulatory T cell samples, with an average of roughly 3.5 million total reads per sample. Sorted cells were lysed in RLT buffer, and RNA was extracted using DNase-treated RNeasy Micro or Mini kits according to cell number. Each cell subset was processed separately to prevent cross-contamination, with patient and healthy donor samples processed together. Using the immunoSEQ multiplex PCR, TCRB sequences were amplified from cDNA into 87-bp fragments spanning the CDR3 region. The amplicons were sequenced using the Illumina HiSeq platform. In the paper's pipeline: Synthetic template baselines were used to correct PCR bias computationally, reads within Hamming distance 2 were collapsed together, and singletons that could not be merged were discarded. Reads were aligned to IMGT to assign V, D and J genes, CDR3 length, and insertions or deletions at six rearrangement sites. Clonotype counts were normalized to sorted cell number within each subset before computing true diversity and Gini coefficients with the tcR R package. Repertoire sharing was quantified using the overlap coefficient calculated on TCRB nucleotide sequences. TCRdb mirrors the immuneACCESS table, restricted to in-frame sequences. Some clones are absent from its copies; in checked studies, under half trace to an unresolved V gene, and the reason for the others is unknown. That table gives V, J and clone size, and the DNA gave D and trimming. This sample gives around 110,000 clones in total; about 15% of them show up just once. The ten most abundant clones make up roughly 2.5% of the sample.

Each donor gave one peripheral blood draw, roughly 110 mL on average, collected into heparinised tubes. Naive, central memory, regulatory and stem cell-like memory CD4+ T cells were sorted on a BD FACSAria II using a panel including CD45RO, CCR7, CD25, CD127, CD95 and CD27. Every sorted population had a purity above 95%. Right away, PBMCs were isolated by Lymphoprep density gradient centrifugation and were stained directly, with no culture step. Samples were stained and sorted in pairs, with one healthy donor and one patient per experiment, so that batch effects were minimized. V and J lose 7 bases and 6 bases, and a span of 15 bases separates them. CDR1 and CDR2 are read off the germline V gene as SGHVS and FQNEAQ. Reading from cysteine to phenylalanine, the CDR3 counts 13 amino acids. The entry retains the CDR3 DNA only, 39 bases that are in frame from base 1.

The TCR was taken from a man under 40 with type 1 diabetes. The V and J genes are TRBV7-8 and TRBJ1-1; the best D guess is TRBD1, with 5 bases matching. The source material was central memory CD4+ T cells from blood. CDR3 reads: CASTRRDAAEAFF. The nucleotide sequence reads as follows: TGTGCCAGCACCCGCAGGGACGCCGCTGAAGCTTTCTTT.